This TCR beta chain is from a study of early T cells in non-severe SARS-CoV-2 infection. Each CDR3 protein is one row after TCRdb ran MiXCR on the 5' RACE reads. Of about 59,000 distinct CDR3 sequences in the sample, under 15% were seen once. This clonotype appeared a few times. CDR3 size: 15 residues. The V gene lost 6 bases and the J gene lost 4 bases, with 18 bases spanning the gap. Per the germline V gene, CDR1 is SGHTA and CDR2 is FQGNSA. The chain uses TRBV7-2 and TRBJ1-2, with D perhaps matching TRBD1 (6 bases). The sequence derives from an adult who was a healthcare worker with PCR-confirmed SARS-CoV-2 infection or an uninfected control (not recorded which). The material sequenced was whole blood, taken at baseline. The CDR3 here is CASRPDRGVGYGYTF. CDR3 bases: TGTGCCAGCAGACCGGACAGAGGAGTAGGCTATGGCTACACCTTC.